These 25 T cell receptor beta chains were all obtained from the same sample, sequenced in a study of blood T cells in healthy people across ages. A sample-barcoded 5' primer and a J-beta primer mix were used in a second PCR of about 7 to 11 cycles. TCRdb independently ran MiXCR on the 5' RACE reads; one entry per CDR3 protein. Of about 1.5 million distinct CDR3 sequences in the sample, roughly two fifths were seen once. The sequencing input was blood. These receptor sequences come from a young woman in good health.

The chain couples TRBV28 to TRBJ1-4; perhaps TRBD1 as D (6 bases). V gave up 3 bases and J gave up 7 bases, with 9 bases separating them. The germline CDR1 and CDR2 sequences are MDHEN and SYDVKM. CDR3 length: 13 amino acids. CDR3 region: CASSLGQSEKLFF. CDR3 DNA: TGTGCCAGCAGTTTGGGACAATCTGAAAAACTGTTTTTT.

This clonotype was seen a few times. This chain links TRBV7-2 with TRBJ1-4, with 9 bases that match TRBD1. V shed 6 bases, J shed 7 bases, and the junction held 9 bases outside the gene matches. Germline V gene lookup returns CDR1 SGHTA and CDR2 FQGNSA. The CDR3 sequence is 15 residues long. CDR3 amino acids: CASSMNRGRSEKLFF. The CDR3 DNA reads TGTGCCAGCAGTATGAACAGGGGGCGGAGTGAAAAACTGTTTTTT.

The chain is built from TRBV4-1 and TRBJ1-2; 8 bases fit TRBD1. This CDR3 comprises 15 residues. V was pared by 2 bases and J by 2 bases, with 4 bases of the junction left unmatched. Germline CDR1 is MGHRA and CDR2 is YSYEKL. The CDR3 sequence: CASSQIWDRNYGYTF. The CDR3 region has the DNA TGCGCCAGCAGCCAAATTTGGGACAGGAACTATGGCTACACCTTC.

This clonotype was counted a single time. CDR3 nucleotides: TGTGCCAGCAGCCGCGTGAGGGACTTCCAGTCCTACACCTTC. This encodes CASSRVRDFQSYTF. The V call is TRBV4-2, the J call TRBJ1-2; maybe TRBD1 (5 bases). Trimming stripped 4 bases from V and 10 bases from J, with 19 bases between. The CDR3 loop spans 14 amino acids. Germline V CDR1 and CDR2: LGHNA, YNFKEQ.

The CDR3 DNA follows: TGCAGTGCTAGAAAAGATCGTAGGGGTCTCAGCGATACGCAGTATTTT. Translating gives CSARKDRRGLSDTQYF. This chain uses TRBV20-1 with TRBJ2-3, with D maybe TRBD1 (5 bases). The germline V gene has CDR1 DFQATT and CDR2 SNEGSKA (reference sequence). Trimming took off 2 bases at V and 6 bases at J, with 21 bases between the two ends. This CDR3 region has 16 residues.

The V gene is TRBV20-1, the J gene TRBJ2-3; 11 bases are shared with TRBD2. Germline trimming cut 4 bases from V and 6 bases from J; bases unmatched to any gene: 12. The CDR3 covers 16 residues. Per the germline V gene, CDR1 is DFQATT and CDR2 is SNEGSKA (reference sequence). The CDR3 nucleotides read TGCAGTGCTACTGGACCGACTAGCGGGAAAGGTGATACGCAGTATTTT. This encodes CSATGPTSGKGDTQYF.

This clonotype was seen many times. V is TRBV7-9 and J is TRBJ1-1; 10 positions match TRBD1. The CDR3 sequence is 15 residues long. CDR1 is SEHNR, CDR2 FQNEAQ, per germline (reference sequence). Unmatched junction bases numbered 5, after V lost 5 bases and J lost 2 bases. CDR3 DNA: TGTGCCAGCAGCCACCGGGACAGGGGCAACACTGAAGCTTTCTTT. Protein product: CASSHRDRGNTEAFF.

The V call is TRBV5-1, the J call TRBJ2-6, with TRBD2 as a possible D gene (5 bases). The CDR3 is made up of 17 amino acids. Germline-derived CDR1 and CDR2 are SGHRS and YFSETQ. With 1 base removed from V and 0 bases from J, the gap between germline ends came to 11 bases. The CDR3 reads CASSLSRGASGANVLTF. In DNA, the CDR3 is TGCGCCAGCAGCTTGAGTCGGGGTGCCTCTGGGGCCAACGTCCTGACTTTC.

This clonotype showed up just a few times. J is TRBJ1-5 and V is TRBV2; 8 bases are shared with TRBD1. The V segment lost 3 bases and the J segment 6 bases; nucleotides outside the gene matches: 7. This CDR3 spans 15 amino acids. The germline CDR1 and CDR2 sequences are SNHLY and FYNNEI. CDR3 in amino acids: CASSEYRTGSQPQHF. Written as DNA, the CDR3 is TGTGCCAGCAGTGAGTACCGGACAGGGAGTCAGCCCCAGCATTTT.

This clonotype was counted many times. The chain links TRBV13 to TRBJ2-6; no firm D call. This CDR3 spans 18 amino acids. The V and J ends lost 0 bases and 0 bases respectively, with 12 bases between them. CDR1 and CDR2 (germline): PRHDT, FYEKMQ (reference sequence). The CDR3 protein is CASSLGSGRTSGANVLTF. CDR3 in DNA: TGTGCCAGCAGCTTAGGGTCGGGCCGCACCTCTGGGGCCAACGTCCTGACTTTC.

In DNA form, the CDR3 reads TGTGCCAGCAGTTACGGCCCCGCCCATGAGCAGTACTTC. Protein: CASSYGPAHEQYF. The rearrangement uses TRBV6-2 or TRBV6-3 and TRBJ2-4; D is undetermined. Per germline, CDR1 MNHEY and CDR2 SVGEGT. CDR3 size: 13 residues. V was clipped by 2 bases and J by 13 bases, with 15 bases between them.

On this clonotype: With a much larger clone just one base away, this may be a read error. In nucleotides, the CDR3 is TGTGCCAGCAGTTTACTAGCGGGGGACACCTACGAGCAGTACTTC. As protein: CASSLLAGDTYEQYF. The chain employs TRBV6-2 or TRBV6-3 and TRBJ2-7, with 11 bases matching TRBD2. Losses at the gene ends were 4 bases for V and 2 bases for J; bases not matched to a gene: 4. There are 15 residues in the CDR3. The germline CDR1 and CDR2 sequences are MNHEY and SVGEGT.

This chain uses TRBV6-5 with TRBJ2-2; the match to TRBD1 covers 9 bases. Germline V gene lookup returns CDR1 MNHEY and CDR2 SVGAGI. This CDR3 contains 14 residues. Trimming cost V 6 bases and J 4 bases; bases outside gene matches: 3. The CDR3 nucleotides read TGTGCCAGCAGAAGACAGGGGGGCACCGGGGAGCTGTTTTTT. Its translation is CASRRQGGTGELFF.

This clonotype has a single count. V and J are TRBV4-2 and TRBJ2-3; TRBD2 is a possible D gene (6 bases). CDR1 is LGHNA and CDR2 is YNFKEQ in the germline V gene. The V end was cut by 4 bases, the J end by 4 bases, with 18 bases between. This CDR3 spans 16 amino acids. The CDR3 loop reads CASSPQVGGWADTQYF. The DNA of the CDR3 is TGTGCCAGCAGCCCCCAGGTGGGGGGATGGGCAGATACGCAGTATTTT.

The rearrangement links TRBV20-1 to TRBJ2-4, with D maybe TRBD2 (7 bases). Per germline, CDR1 DFQATT and CDR2 SNEGSKA (reference sequence). CDR3 length: 14 amino acids. V lost 7 bases and J lost 5, with 18 bases in between. The CDR3 DNA reads as TGCAGTGGGCTAGTGGGGGGGCCAGAAAACATTCAGTACTTC. Translated, it gives CSGLVGGPENIQYF.

This clonotype was counted only a few times. The V gene is TRBV7-9, the J gene TRBJ2-7, with D uncertain. V gave up 3 bases and J gave up 2 bases, with 14 bases separating them. Germline values: CDR1 SEHNR, CDR2 FQNEAQ (reference sequence). CDR3 size: 15 residues. In DNA form, the CDR3 reads TGTGCCAGCAGCTTCCTAATGAGCGACCCCTACGAGCAGTACTTC. Amino acids: CASSFLMSDPYEQYF.

A few counts support this clonotype. The chain carries TRBV7-2 and TRBJ2-5; 9 nucleotides line up with TRBD1. CDR1 SGHTA and CDR2 FQGNSA come from the germline V gene. After removal of 0 bases from V and 5 bases from J, the junction contained 7 bases not matched to a gene. The CDR3 is made up of 16 amino acids. CDR3 in amino acids: CASSLAYWDRVETQYF. CDR3 DNA: TGTGCCAGCAGCTTAGCGTATTGGGACAGGGTGGAGACCCAGTACTTC.

This clonotype has a handful of counts. The chain employs TRBV4-3 and TRBJ1-1; the D gene is possibly TRBD1 (6 bases). Trimming took off 0 bases at V and 4 bases at J, with 9 bases between the two ends. Germline lookup yields CDR1 LGHNA and CDR2 YSLEER. The CDR3 has 14 amino acids. The CDR3 DNA follows: TGCGCCAGCAGCCAAGATCTAGGGGGCACTGAAGCTTTCTTT. It encodes CASSQDLGGTEAFF.

The chain is built from TRBV20-1 and TRBJ2-2, with a weak D call TRBD2 (7 bases). The germline gives CDR1 DFQATT, CDR2 SNEGSKA (reference sequence). Trimming took off 4 bases at V and 0 bases at J, with 12 bases between the two ends. There are 15 residues in the CDR3. The CDR3: CSATAGATNTGELFF. The CDR3 DNA is TGCAGTGCTACGGCGGGGGCCACGAACACCGGGGAGCTGTTTTTT.

V usage is TRBV7-2 and J usage is TRBJ2-4, with D perhaps assigned TRBD1 or TRBD2 (6 bases each). Germline V gives CDR1 SGHTA, CDR2 FQGNSA. Between the trimmed V and J ends, which lost 5 bases and 13 bases, there was a span of 21 bases. This CDR3 contains 14 residues. The CDR3 protein is CASSPGGWSNEQYF. DNA of the CDR3: TGTGCCAGCAGCCCCGGGGGCTGGTCTAATGAGCAGTACTTC.

The J gene is TRBJ1-1, the V gene TRBV20-1; D is possibly TRBD1 (5 bases). The CDR3 is 18 residues long. CDR1 is DFQATT, CDR2 SNEGSKA, per germline (reference sequence). V shed 5 bases and J shed 1 base, with 26 bases lying between them. The CDR3 reads CSARTVDFGTSWNTEAFF. The CDR3 DNA is TGCAGTGCTCGTACTGTGGACTTTGGGACCTCATGGAACACTGAAGCTTTCTTT.

The rearrangement uses TRBV20-1 and TRBJ1-2; D unclear. This CDR3 region has 13 residues. The ends were cut back, 1 base at V and 3 bases at J, with 9 bases in the middle. Germline assignment: CDR1 DFQATT and CDR2 SNEGSKA (reference sequence). The CDR3: CSARVVTDYGYTF. CDR3 coding DNA: TGCAGTGCTAGAGTAGTGACGGACTATGGCTACACCTTC.

This clonotype was observed a handful of times. The chain's CDR3 is CASKSLVNTEAFF. CDR3 bases: TGTGCCAGCAAGTCTTTAGTGAACACTGAAGCTTTCTTT. The genes are TRBV6-2 or TRBV6-3 and TRBJ1-1; D is uncertain. Germline CDR1 MNHEY, CDR2 SVGEGT. The CDR3 has 13 residues. The V end was cut by 7 bases, the J end by 0 bases, with 9 bases between.

This clonotype was recorded once. The CDR3 DNA follows: TGCAGCGTTGGACAGGCCGGCGGGGAGCTGTTTTTT. It encodes CSVGQAGGELFF. The chain recombines TRBV29-1 with TRBJ2-2; possible D gene TRBD1, 6 bases. The CDR3 loop spans 12 amino acids. CDR1 and CDR2 from the germline V gene are SQVTM and ANQGSEA. V lost 4 bases to trimming and J lost 7 bases, with 10 bases between them.

This clonotype came up once. CDR3: CASSKEGGNTIYF. For the CDR3, the DNA is TGTGCCAGCAGCAAAGAAGGAGGAAACACCATATATTTT. The rearrangement joins TRBV9 to TRBJ1-3; D unresolved. The CDR3 length is 13 residues. The germline CDR1 and CDR2 sequences are SGDLS and YYNGEE. Trimming shortened V by 4 bases and J by 4 bases, and 9 bases separated the two germline ends.